Listed below are T cell receptor beta chains from one sample, sequenced in a study of graft-versus-host responses after intestinal transplantation. Their recognized antigens are unknown. Sequencing was performed with immunoSEQ multiplex PCR; in TCRdb, only in-frame clones are kept and a portion is missing. The data show more than 65,000 clones, approximately 93% seen once. This material consisted of unstimulated CD8+ T cells sorted from spleen or lymph node cells, taken before intestinal transplant. Receptor source: a human donor who received an intestinal transplant. CDR3s include the opening cysteine and the closing phenylalanine or tryptophan. A D gene is named only where the DNA matches it firmly. Size tells how often a clone was seen (once, few, many) or the class of an expanded clone, and some rows leave it out.

abundance: NA
d_gene: NA
v_gene: TRBV5-1
j_gene: TRBJ1-2
CDR3aa: CASSLAAASYGYTF
CDR3nt: TGCGCCAGCAGCTTGGCTGCAGCCTCTTATGGCTACACCTTC

abundance: NA
d_gene: NA
v_gene: TRBV15
j_gene: TRBJ2-5
CDR3aa: CATSRRRETVETQYF
CDR3nt: TGTGCCACCAGCAGACGACGGGAGACCGTGGAGACCCAGTACTTC

abundance: NA
d_gene: TRBD1
v_gene: TRBV5-6
j_gene: TRBJ1-2
CDR3aa: CASSLGGRGGAAYGYTF
CDR3nt: TGTGCCAGCAGCTTGGGGGGGCGAGGGGGCGCTGCCTATGGCTACACCTTC

abundance: NA
d_gene: TRBD2
v_gene: TRBV2
j_gene: TRBJ2-2
CDR3aa: CASSVGLAGKDTGELFF
CDR3nt: TGTGCCAGCAGTGTGGGACTAGCGGGAAAGGACACCGGGGAGCTGTTTTTT

abundance: NA
d_gene: TRBD1
v_gene: TRBV28
j_gene: TRBJ2-7
CDR3aa: CASSLLGTGRYEQYF
CDR3nt: TGTGCCAGCAGTTTATTGGGGACAGGACGCTACGAGCAGTACTTC

abundance: NA
d_gene: NA
v_gene: TRBV12-5
j_gene: TRBJ2-1
CDR3aa: CASGLVNGYNEQFF
CDR3nt: TGTGCTAGTGGTTTGGTAAACGGGTACAATGAGCAGTTCTTC

abundance: NA
d_gene: TRBD2
v_gene: TRBV25-1
j_gene: TRBJ2-1
CDR3aa: CASSWGRVIAGGYNEQFF
CDR3nt: TGTGCCAGCAGTTGGGGCAGGGTTATAGCGGGTGGTTACAATGAGCAGTTCTTC

abundance: NA
d_gene: TRBD2
v_gene: TRBV5-6
j_gene: TRBJ2-1
CDR3aa: CASSLELAGGNNEQFF
CDR3nt: TGTGCCAGCAGCCTGGAACTAGCGGGAGGGAACAATGAGCAGTTCTTC

abundance: NA
d_gene: NA
v_gene: TRBV6-6
j_gene: TRBJ1-5
CDR3aa: CASSYSRGDNQPQHF
CDR3nt: TGTGCCAGCAGTTACTCGAGGGGTGACAATCAGCCCCAGCATTTT

abundance: NA
d_gene: NA
v_gene: TRBV29-1
j_gene: TRBJ2-7
CDR3aa: CSVDGRGTYEQYF
CDR3nt: TGCAGCGTTGACGGAAGGGGGACCTACGAGCAGTACTTC

abundance: once
d_gene: TRBD1
v_gene: TRBV11-2
j_gene: TRBJ1-2
CDR3aa: CASSLGTGSEGYTF
CDR3nt: TGTGCCAGCAGCTTAGGGACAGGGTCGGAAGGCTACACCTTC

abundance: NA
d_gene: NA
v_gene: TRBV28
j_gene: TRBJ2-2
CDR3aa: CASSTWGQNTGELFF
CDR3nt: TGTGCCAGCAGTACCTGGGGTCAGAACACCGGGGAGCTGTTTTTT

abundance: NA
d_gene: TRBD1
v_gene: TRBV6-4
j_gene: TRBJ2-2
CDR3aa: CASRGTGESGELFF
CDR3nt: TGTGCCAGCAGGGGGACAGGGGAAAGCGGGGAGCTGTTTTTT

abundance: NA
d_gene: TRBD2
v_gene: TRBV7-3
j_gene: TRBJ2-7
CDR3aa: CASSDSGTSGAISYEQYF
CDR3nt: TGTGCCAGCAGCGACAGTGGGACTAGCGGTGCTATCTCCTACGAGCAGTACTTC